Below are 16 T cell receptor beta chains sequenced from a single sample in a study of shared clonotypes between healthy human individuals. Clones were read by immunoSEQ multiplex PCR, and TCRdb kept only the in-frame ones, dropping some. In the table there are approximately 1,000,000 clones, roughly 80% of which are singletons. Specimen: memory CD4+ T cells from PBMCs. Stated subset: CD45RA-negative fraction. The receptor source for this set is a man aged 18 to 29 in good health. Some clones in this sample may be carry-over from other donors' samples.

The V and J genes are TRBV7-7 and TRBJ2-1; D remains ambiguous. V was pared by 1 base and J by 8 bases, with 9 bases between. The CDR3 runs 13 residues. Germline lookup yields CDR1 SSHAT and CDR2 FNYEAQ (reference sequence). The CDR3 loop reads CASSLGLRDEQFF. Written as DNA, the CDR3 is TGTGCCAGCAGCTTAGGGTTAAGGGATGAGCAGTTCTTC.

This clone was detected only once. CDR3 protein: CASSVGLAGMNEQFF. CDR3 nucleotide sequence: TGTGCCAGCAGCGTAGGACTAGCGGGAATGAATGAGCAGTTCTTC. The V gene is TRBV9, the J gene TRBJ2-1; 11 bases map to TRBD2. CDR3 size: 15 residues. Germline CDR1 reads SGDLS; CDR2 reads YYNGEE. Trimming at V came to 0 bases and at J to 7 bases, leaving 3 bases not matched to a gene.

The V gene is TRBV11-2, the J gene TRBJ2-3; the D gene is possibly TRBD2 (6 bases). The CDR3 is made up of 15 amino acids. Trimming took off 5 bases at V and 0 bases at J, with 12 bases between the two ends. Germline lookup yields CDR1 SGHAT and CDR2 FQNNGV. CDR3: CASSTLAESTDTQYF. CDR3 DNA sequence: TGTGCCAGCAGCACCTTAGCGGAGAGCACAGATACGCAGTATTTT.

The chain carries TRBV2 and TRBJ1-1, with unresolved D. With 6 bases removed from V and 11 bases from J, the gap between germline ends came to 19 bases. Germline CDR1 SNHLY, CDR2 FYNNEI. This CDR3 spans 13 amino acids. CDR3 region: CASSQPRAPRAFF. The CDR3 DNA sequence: TGTGCCAGCAGCCAACCGCGGGCGCCGAGGGCTTTCTTT.

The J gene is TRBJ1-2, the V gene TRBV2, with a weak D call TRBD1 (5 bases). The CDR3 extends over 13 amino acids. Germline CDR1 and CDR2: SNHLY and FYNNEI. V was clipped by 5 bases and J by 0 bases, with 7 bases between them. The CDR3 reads CASSPTANYGYTF. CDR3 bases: TGTGCCAGCAGTCCGACAGCTAACTATGGCTACACCTTC.

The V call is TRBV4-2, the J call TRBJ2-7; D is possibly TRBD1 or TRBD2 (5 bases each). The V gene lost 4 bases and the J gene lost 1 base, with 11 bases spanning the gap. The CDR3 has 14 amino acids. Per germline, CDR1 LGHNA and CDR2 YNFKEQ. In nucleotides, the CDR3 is TGTGCCAGCAGCCCAACAGGACTGTCCTACGAGCAGTACTTC. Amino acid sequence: CASSPTGLSYEQYF.

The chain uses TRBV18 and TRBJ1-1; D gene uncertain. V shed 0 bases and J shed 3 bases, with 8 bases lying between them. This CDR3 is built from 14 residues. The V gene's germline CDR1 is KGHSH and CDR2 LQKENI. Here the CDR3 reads CASSPPGSDTEAFF. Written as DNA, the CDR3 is TGTGCCAGCTCACCACCAGGATCCGACACTGAAGCTTTCTTT.

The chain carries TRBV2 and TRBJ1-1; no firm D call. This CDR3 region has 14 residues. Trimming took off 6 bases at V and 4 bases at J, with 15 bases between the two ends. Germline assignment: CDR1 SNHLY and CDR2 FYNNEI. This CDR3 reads CASRAGREPTEAFF. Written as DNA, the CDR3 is TGTGCCAGCAGGGCCGGGAGGGAACCCACTGAAGCTTTCTTT.

Here the CDR3 DNA reads TGCGCCAGCAAAGGCTATGGCTACACCTTC. Encoded protein: CASKGYGYTF. This chain links TRBV5-1 with TRBJ1-2; D call uncertain. In germline, CDR1 is SGHRS, CDR2 YFSETQ. CDR3 size: 10 residues. V lost 6 bases and J 4 bases, leaving 4 bases between the germline ends. The complete variable domain, with remaining parts taken from reference TRBV5-1 and TRBJ1-2, reads KAGVTQTPRYLIKTRGQQVTLSCSPISGHRSVSWYQQTPGQGLQFLFEYFSETQRNKGNFPGRFSGRQFSNSRSEMNVSTLELGDSALYLCASKGYGYTFGSGTRLTVV.

CDR3: CASSLDRLYEQYF. As DNA, the CDR3 is TGCGCCAGCAGTTTGGACAGGCTCTACGAGCAGTACTTC. The genes are TRBV4-1 and TRBJ2-7; TRBD1 aligns across 7 bases. This CDR3 region has 13 residues. CDR1 and CDR2 from the germline V gene are MGHRA and YSYEKL. V shed 6 bases and J 3 bases; nucleotides not matched to a gene: 5.

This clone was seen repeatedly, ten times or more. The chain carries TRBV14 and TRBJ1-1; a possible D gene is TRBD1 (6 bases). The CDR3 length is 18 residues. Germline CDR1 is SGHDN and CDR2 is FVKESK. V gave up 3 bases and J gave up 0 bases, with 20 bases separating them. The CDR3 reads CASSHSTGTFLMNTEAFF. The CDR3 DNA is TGTGCCAGCAGCCACTCCACGGGGACATTTCTCATGAACACTGAAGCTTTCTTT.

DNA of the CDR3: TGTGCCAGCAGCGGGGACAGGGACCTAGCCAAAAACATTCAGTACTTC. It translates to CASSGDRDLAKNIQYF. V gene TRBV5-6 combines with J gene TRBJ2-4, with 9 bases fitting TRBD1. This CDR3 is 16 amino acids long. Trimming took 4 bases from V and 0 from J; bases not matched to a gene: 5. Germline V lookup: CDR1 SGHDT, CDR2 YYEEEE.

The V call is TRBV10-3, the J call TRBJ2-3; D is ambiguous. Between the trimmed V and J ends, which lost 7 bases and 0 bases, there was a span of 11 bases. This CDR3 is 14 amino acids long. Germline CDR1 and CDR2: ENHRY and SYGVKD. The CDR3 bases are TGTGCCATCAAGGCTGACCGTAGCACAGATACGCAGTATTTT. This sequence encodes CAIKADRSTDTQYF.

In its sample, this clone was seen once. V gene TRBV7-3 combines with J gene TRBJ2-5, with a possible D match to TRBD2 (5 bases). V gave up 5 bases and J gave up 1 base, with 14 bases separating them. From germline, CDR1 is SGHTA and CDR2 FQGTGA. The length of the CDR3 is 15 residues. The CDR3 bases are TGTGCCAGCAGCCAAGGGTTGGGGAGCCAAGAGACCCAGTACTTC. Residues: CASSQGLGSQETQYF.

The CDR3 here is CASSQRAPSYEQYF. CDR3 bases: TGCGCCAGCAGCCAAAGGGCCCCCTCCTACGAGCAGTACTTC. The chain couples TRBV4-1 to TRBJ2-7; D not resolved. Trimming left V 2 bases short and J 0 bases short, with 8 bases between. CDR3 length equals 14 residues. The germline V gene has CDR1 MGHRA and CDR2 YSYEKL.

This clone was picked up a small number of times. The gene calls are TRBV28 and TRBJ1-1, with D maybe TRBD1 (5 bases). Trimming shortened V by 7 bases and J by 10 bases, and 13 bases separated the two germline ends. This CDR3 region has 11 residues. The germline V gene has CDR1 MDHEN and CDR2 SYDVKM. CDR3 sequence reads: CASTGFLRAFF. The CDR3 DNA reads TGTGCCAGCACAGGGTTCCTGCGAGCTTTCTTT.